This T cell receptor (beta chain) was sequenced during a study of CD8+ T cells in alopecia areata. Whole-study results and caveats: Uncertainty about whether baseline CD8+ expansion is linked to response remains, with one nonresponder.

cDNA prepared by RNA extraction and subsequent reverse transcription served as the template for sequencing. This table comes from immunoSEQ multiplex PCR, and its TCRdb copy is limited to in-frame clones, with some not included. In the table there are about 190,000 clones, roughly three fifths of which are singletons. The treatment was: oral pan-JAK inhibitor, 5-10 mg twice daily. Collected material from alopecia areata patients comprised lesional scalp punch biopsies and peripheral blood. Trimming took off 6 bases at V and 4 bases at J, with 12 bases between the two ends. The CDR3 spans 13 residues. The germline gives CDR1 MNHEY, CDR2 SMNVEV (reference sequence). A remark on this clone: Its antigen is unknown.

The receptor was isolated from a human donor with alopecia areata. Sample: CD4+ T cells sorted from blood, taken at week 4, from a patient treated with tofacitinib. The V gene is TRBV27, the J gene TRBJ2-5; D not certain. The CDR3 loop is CASSPRRLETQYF. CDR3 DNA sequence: TGTGCCAGCAGCCCTCGTCGGCTAGAGACCCAGTACTTC.